This T cell receptor (beta chain) was captured in a study of T-cell memory formation after mild COVID-19. TCRdb reprocessed the 5' RACE reads with MiXCR, giving one entry per CDR3 protein. The table shows approximately 350,000 distinct CDR3 sequences, with under 30% occurring only once. Looked up from germline, CDR1 is LGHNT and CDR2 is FRNRAP. There are 17 residues in the CDR3. Trimming cost V 0 bases and J 2 bases, with 11 bases left between them. This sequence originates from an adult woman who had mild COVID-19 (a few samples of this study predate the infection). Cell type and time point are not known. The V call is TRBV12-5, the J call TRBJ2-6; D perhaps matches TRBD2 (5 bases). Sequencing was performed on PBMCs or a T cell subset sorted from them (not recorded which). The CDR3 DNA follows: TGTGCTAGTGGTTTGGTACGGAGGCTAACTGGGGCCAACGTCCTGACTTTC. Residues: CASGLVRRLTGANVLTF.